The entry that follows covers one T cell receptor (beta chain) sequence. Its antigen is still unknown. The sample holds no much larger clone one base away, and base qualities are not on file. This entry belongs to a study of T cells after somatic rescue of genetic block (dated by TCRdb to about 2020). Study-level background: The study assessed how robust, over the long term, a T-cell system was when the system had developed through somatic rescue of a genetic block in T-cell development.

Counted from cysteine to phenylalanine, this CDR3 has 14 amino acids. Only the CDR3 portion is preserved as DNA: 42 bases, with reading frame beginning at the first base. V and J are truncated by 4 bases and 5 bases respectively, leaving an intervening sequence of 16 bases. CDR1 and CDR2, per the germline V gene (reference sequence), are SGHNT and YYREEE. The library was built by means of the immunoSEQ multiplex PCR assay. Here the immuneACCESS table is served through TCRdb, limited to in-frame sequences with V and J called. Missing clones are a known gap in these copies; in checked studies unresolved V genes cover under half, and the rest lacks a known reason. This sample is represented by about 63,000 clones; about 91% of them were singletons. Clones ranked in the top ten supply around 3% of the sample.

Here the chain combines TRBV5-4 and TRBJ2-7; matching of 6 bases hints at TRBD2 as the D gene. This sequence was found in a man aged 35 to 55. The specimen sequenced was peripheral blood mononuclear cells (PBMCs). The CDR3 reads CASSILVGGNEQYF. The DNA sequence follows: TGTGCCAGCAGCATTCTTGTCGGGGGAAACGAGCAGTACTTC. Beyond the CDR3, the reference TRBV5-4 and TRBJ2-7 genes provide the residues; the full variable domain reads: ETGVTQSPTHLIKTRGQQVTLRCSSQSGHNTVSWYQQALGQGPQFIFQYYREEENGRGNFPPRFSGLQFPNYSSELNVNALELDDSALYLCASSILVGGNEQYFGPGTRLTVT.